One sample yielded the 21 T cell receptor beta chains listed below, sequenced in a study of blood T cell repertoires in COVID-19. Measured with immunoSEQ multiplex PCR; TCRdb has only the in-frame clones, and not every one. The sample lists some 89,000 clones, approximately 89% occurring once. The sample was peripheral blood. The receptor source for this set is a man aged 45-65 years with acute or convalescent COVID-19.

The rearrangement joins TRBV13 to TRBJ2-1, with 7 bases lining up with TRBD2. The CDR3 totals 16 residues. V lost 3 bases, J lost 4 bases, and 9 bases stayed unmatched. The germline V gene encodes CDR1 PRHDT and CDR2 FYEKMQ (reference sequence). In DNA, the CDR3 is TGTGCCAGCAGCTTTATGGGGAGGGGCCAGTACAATGAGCAGTTCTTC. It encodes CASSFMGRGQYNEQFF.

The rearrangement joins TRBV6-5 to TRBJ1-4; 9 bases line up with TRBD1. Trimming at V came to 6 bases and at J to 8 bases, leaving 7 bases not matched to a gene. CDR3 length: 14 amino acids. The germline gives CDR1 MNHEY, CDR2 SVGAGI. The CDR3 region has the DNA TGTGCCAGCAGAAGGACAGGGGAGGGAGAAAAACTGTTTTTT. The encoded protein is CASRRTGEGEKLFF.

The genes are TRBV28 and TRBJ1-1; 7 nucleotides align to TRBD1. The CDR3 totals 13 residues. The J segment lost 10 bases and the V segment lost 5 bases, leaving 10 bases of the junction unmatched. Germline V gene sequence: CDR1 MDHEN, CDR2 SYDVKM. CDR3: CASSLGQSLRAFF. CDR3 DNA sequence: TGTGCCAGCAGTCTGGGACAGTCATTAAGAGCTTTCTTT.

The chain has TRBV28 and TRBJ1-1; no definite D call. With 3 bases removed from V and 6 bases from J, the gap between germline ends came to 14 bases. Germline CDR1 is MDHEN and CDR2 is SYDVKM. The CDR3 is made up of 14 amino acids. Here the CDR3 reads CASSFLSETAEAFF. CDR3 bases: TGTGCCAGCAGTTTTCTCTCCGAAACGGCTGAAGCTTTCTTT.

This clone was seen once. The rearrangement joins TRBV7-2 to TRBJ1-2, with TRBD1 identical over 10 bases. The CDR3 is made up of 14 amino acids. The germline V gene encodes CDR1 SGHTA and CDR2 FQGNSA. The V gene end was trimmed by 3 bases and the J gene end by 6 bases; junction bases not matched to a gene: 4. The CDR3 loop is CASSFGQGGDGYTF. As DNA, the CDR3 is TGTGCCAGCAGCTTCGGACAGGGGGGAGATGGCTACACCTTC.

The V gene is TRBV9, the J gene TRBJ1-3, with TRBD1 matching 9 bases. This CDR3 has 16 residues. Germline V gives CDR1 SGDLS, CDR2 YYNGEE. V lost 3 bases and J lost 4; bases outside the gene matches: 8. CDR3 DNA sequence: TGTGCCAGCAGCGAGCGGGACAGGGACGCCGGAAACACCATATATTTT. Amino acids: CASSERDRDAGNTIYF.

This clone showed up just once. The CDR3 DNA reads as TGTGCCAGCAGCTTACTGTGGGGGAGGCGGGCGGACACCGGGGAGCTGTTTTTT. Its translation: CASSLLWGRRADTGELFF. The rearrangement joins TRBV7-2 to TRBJ2-2; D may be TRBD2 (6 bases). The germline CDR1 and CDR2 sequences are SGHTA and FQGNSA. Trimming removed 2 bases at V and 3 bases at J, with 19 bases between. The CDR3 is 18 residues long.

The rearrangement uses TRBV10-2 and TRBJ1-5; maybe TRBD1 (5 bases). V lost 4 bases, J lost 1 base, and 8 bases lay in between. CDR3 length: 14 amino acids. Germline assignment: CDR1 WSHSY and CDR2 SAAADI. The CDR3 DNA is TGCGCCAGCAGTGCGACAGACAGCAATCAGCCCCAGCATTTT. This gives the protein CASSATDSNQPQHF.

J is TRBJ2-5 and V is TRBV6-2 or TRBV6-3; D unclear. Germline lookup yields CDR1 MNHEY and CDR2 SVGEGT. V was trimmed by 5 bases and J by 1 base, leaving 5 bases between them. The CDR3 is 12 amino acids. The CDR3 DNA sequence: TGTGCCAGCAGTACAGTCCAAGAGACCCAGTACTTC. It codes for CASSTVQETQYF.

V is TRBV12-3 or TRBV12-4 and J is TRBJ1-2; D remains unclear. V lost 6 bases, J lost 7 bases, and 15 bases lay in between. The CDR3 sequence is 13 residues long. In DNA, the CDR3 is TGTGCCAGCAGCCCCGGACTTGTGGGTGGCTACACCTTC. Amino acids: CASSPGLVGGYTF.

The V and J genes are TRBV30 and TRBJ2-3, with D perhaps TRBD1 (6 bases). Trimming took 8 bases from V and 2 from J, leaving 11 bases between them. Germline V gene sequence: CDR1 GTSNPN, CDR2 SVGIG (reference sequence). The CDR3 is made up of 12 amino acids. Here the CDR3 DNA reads TGTGCCGCGGACAGACCCACAGATACGCAGTATTTT. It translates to CAADRPTDTQYF.

The DNA for the CDR3 is TGTGCCAGCAGCTTAGTGGCGGGGAGTTACAATGAGCAGTTCTTC. It codes for CASSLVAGSYNEQFF. The V gene is TRBV11-2, the J gene TRBJ2-1; perhaps TRBD2 as D (6 bases). The CDR3 runs to 15 residues. Germline assignment: CDR1 SGHAT and CDR2 FQNNGV. V lost 1 base and J lost 4, with 11 bases in between.

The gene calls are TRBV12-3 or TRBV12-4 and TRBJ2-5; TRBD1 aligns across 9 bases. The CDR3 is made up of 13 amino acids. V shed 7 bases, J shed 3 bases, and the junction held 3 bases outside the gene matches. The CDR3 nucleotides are TGTGCCAGCAAATGGACAGGGGAAGAGACCCAGTACTTC. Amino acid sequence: CASKWTGEETQYF.

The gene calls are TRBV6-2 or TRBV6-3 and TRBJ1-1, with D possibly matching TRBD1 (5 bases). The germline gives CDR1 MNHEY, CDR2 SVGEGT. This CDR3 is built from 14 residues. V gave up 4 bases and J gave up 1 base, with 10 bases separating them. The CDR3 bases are TGTGCCAGCAGTTTACAGGACGGGAACACTGAAGCTTTCTTT. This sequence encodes CASSLQDGNTEAFF.

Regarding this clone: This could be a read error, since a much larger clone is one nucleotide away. The CDR3 DNA reads TGCGCCAGCAACCAAGATATACGGGGGGGGCCGATACCAGATACGCAGTATTTT. It codes for CASNQDIRGGPIPDTQYF. This rearrangement joins TRBV4-3 to TRBJ2-3; TRBD2 agrees at 8 bases. This CDR3 has 18 residues. The germline V gene encodes CDR1 LGHNA and CDR2 YSLEER.

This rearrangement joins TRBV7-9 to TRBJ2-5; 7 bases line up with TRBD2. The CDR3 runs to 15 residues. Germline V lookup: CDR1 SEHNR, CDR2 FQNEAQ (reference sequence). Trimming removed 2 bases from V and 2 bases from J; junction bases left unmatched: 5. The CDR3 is CASSLIGGVQETQYF. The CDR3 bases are TGTGCCAGCAGCTTAATTGGGGGGGTACAAGAGACCCAGTACTTC.

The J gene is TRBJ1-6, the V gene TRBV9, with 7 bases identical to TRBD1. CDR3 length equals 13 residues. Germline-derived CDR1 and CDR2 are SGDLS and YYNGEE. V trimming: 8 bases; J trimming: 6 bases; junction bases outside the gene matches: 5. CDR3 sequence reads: CASNRGANSPLHF. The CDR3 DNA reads TGTGCCAGTAACAGGGGTGCTAATTCACCCCTCCACTTT.

The CDR3 DNA reads as TGTGCCAGCAGCTTCACAGGGTACCGGGAGCAGTACGTC. Translating it yields CASSFTGYREQYV. V and J are TRBV11-2 and TRBJ2-7; tentatively, D is TRBD1 (6 bases). The ends were cut back, 3 bases at V and 7 bases at J, with 13 bases in the middle. The germline V gene encodes CDR1 SGHAT and CDR2 FQNNGV. The CDR3 extends over 13 amino acids.

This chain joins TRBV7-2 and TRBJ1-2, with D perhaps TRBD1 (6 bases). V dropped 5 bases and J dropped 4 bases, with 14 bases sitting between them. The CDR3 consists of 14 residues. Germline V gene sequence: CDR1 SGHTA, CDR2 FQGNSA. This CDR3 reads CASSPRQATYGYTF. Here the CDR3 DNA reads TGTGCCAGCAGCCCCCGACAGGCCACCTATGGCTACACCTTC.

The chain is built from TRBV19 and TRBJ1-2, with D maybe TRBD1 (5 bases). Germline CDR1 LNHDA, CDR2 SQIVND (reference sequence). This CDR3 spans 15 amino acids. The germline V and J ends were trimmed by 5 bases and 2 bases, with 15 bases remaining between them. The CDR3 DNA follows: TGTGCCAGTAGTCCCGCCTGGGGGGAAAACTATGGCTACACCTTC. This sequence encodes CASSPAWGENYGYTF.

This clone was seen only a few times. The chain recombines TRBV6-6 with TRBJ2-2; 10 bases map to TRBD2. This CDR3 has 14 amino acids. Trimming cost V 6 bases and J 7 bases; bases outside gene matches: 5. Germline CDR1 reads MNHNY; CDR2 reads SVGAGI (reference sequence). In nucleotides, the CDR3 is TGTGCCAGCAGCACCGGGACTAGCGTCGGGGAGCTGTTTTTT. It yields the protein CASSTGTSVGELFF.